The rows below give T cell receptor beta chains drawn from one sample of a study of T cells in narcolepsy. The method was immunoSEQ multiplex PCR; TCRdb's version includes in-frame clones alone and lacks a portion of them. The table lists tens of thousands of clones, 79% of them singletons. Sequencing was done on a sample of memory (CD45RA-) CD4+ T cells from blood. The receptors derive from a human donor in good health. Both conserved end residues are part of each CDR3.

J,V,CDR3
TRBJ2-7,TRBV11-2,CASSQDVNADHYLYEQYF
TRBJ1-5,TRBV19,CASSSRGQGGNQPQHF
TRBJ1-4,TRBV4-1,CASSLDRGRSEKLFF
TRBJ2-7,TRBV11-2,CASSRFGTGDYEQYF
TRBJ1-1,TRBV11-3,CASSYLPTGVETEAFF
TRBJ2-7,TRBV25-1,CASSEYGGTYEQYF
TRBJ1-5,TRBV15,CATSRDDSSQPQHF
TRBJ1-3,TRBV6-5,CASSQSRDGNTIYF
TRBJ2-1,TRBV28,CASSALGGSSYNEQFF
TRBJ2-3,TRBV10-2,CASSELVRSTDTQYF
TRBJ1-2,TRBV6-1,CASRDPLAYGYTF
TRBJ2-5,TRBV27,CASSHGLLGETQYF
TRBJ2-7,TRBV27,CASSYRTGRGNEQYF